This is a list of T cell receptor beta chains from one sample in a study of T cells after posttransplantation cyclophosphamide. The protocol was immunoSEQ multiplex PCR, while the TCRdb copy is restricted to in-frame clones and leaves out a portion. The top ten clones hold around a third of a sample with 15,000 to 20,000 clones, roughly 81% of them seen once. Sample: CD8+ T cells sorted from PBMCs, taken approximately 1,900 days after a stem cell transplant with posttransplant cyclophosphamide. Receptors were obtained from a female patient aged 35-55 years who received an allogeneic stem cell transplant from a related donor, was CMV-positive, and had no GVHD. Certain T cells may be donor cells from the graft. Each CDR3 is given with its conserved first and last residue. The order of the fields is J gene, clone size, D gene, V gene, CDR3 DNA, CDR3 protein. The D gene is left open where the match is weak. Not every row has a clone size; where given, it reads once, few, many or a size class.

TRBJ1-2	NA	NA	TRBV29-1	TGCAGCGTTGACGCTTACATAGGGGGCTATGGCTACACCTTC	CSVDAYIGGYGYTF
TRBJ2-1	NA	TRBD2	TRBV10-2	TGCGCCAGCAGTGAGCCCCGGACTAGCGGGACGTACAATGAGCAGTTCTTC	CASSEPRTSGTYNEQFF
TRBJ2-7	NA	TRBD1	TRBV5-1	TGCGCCAGCAGCTCTGAGGGACAGGGGTTCTACGAGCAGTACTTC	CASSSEGQGFYEQYF
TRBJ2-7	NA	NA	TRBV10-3	TGTGCCATCAGTGAGTCTAACAGCTACGAGCAGTACTTC	CAISESNSYEQYF
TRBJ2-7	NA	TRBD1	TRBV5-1	TGCGCCAGCAGCTCGACAGGGTCGGGCGAGCAGTACTTC	CASSSTGSGEQYF
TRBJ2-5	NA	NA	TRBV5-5	TGTGCCAGCAGCCCAGGTTACCAAGAGACCCAGTACTTC	CASSPGYQETQYF
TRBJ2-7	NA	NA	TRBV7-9	TGTGCCAGCAGCTCGCCCGCTGGGCGCGAGCAGTACTTC	CASSSPAGREQYF
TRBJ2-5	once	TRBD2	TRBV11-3	TGTGCCAGCAGCGCCTTAGGGGAGGGAGAGACCCAGTACTTC	CASSALGEGETQYF
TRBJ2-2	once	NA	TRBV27	TGTGCCAGCAGTCCGACGGGGGGCACCGACACCGGGGAGCTGTTTTTT	CASSPTGGTDTGELFF
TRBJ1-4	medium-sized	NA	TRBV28	TGTGCCAGCACCTCGACATCAACTAATGAAAAACTGTTTTTT	CASTSTSTNEKLFF
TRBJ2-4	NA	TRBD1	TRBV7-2	TGTGCCAGCAGTCCAGGACAGGGGGCTGGGAACATTCAGTACTTC	CASSPGQGAGNIQYF
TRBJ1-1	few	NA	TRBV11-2	TGTGCCAGCAGCCTCAAACAAAGGACGGGAATGAACACTGAAGCTTTCTTT	CASSLKQRTGMNTEAFF
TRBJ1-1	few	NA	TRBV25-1	TGTGCCAGCAGTGCCTTTGACAGTAACACTGAAGCTTTCTTT	CASSAFDSNTEAFF
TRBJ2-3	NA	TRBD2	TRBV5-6	TGTGCCAGCAGCTTGGGACTAGCGGGTCACACAGATACGCAGTATTTT	CASSLGLAGHTDTQYF
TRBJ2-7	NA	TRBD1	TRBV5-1	TGCGCCAGCAGCTTACAGGGGTACTCCTACGAGCAGTACTTC	CASSLQGYSYEQYF
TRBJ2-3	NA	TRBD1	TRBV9	TGTGCCAGCAGCCTCGAGGGGGCTTGGGATACGCAGTATTTT	CASSLEGAWDTQYF
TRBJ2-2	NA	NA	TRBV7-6	TGTGCCAGCAGCCCCCCCTTAGGGGGAACCGGGGAGCTGTTTTTT	CASSPPLGGTGELFF
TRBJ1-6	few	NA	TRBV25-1	TGTGCCAGCAGTGACAGGAATTCACCCCTCCACTTT	CASSDRNSPLHF
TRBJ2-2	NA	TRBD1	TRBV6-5	TGTGCCAGCAGTTACTCGAACAGGGGACCCACCGGGGAGCTGTTTTTT	CASSYSNRGPTGELFF
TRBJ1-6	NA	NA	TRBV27	TGTGCCAGCAGCCCGTATAATTCACCCCTCCACTTT	CASSPYNSPLHF
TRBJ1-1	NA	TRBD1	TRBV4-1	TGCGCCAGCAGCCCTCGGGGACAGGGGGCGCACACTGAAGCTTTCTTT	CASSPRGQGAHTEAFF
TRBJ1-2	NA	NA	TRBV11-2	TGTGCCAGCAGCTTCGGAACAGGTTATGGCTACACCTTC	CASSFGTGYGYTF
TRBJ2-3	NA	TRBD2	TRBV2	TGTGCCAGCAGCCTCCGGACTAGCGGGGGTGGCCATGATACGCAGTATTTT	CASSLRTSGGGHDTQYF
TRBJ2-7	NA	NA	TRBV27	TGTGCCAGCAGTTGGACAGAGTCCACCTACGAGCAGTACTTC	CASSWTESTYEQYF
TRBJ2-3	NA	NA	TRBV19	TGTGCCAGTAGTGCCCGGGTCCGGATCTCGGGTGGCACAGATACGCAGTATTTT	CASSARVRISGGTDTQYF
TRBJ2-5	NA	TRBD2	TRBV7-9	TGTGCCAGCAGCTTAGCCCGACTAGCGGGGGACCAAGAGACCCAGTACTTC	CASSLARLAGDQETQYF
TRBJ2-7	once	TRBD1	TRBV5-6	TGTGCCAGCAGCTTAGACAGGGCCTACGAGCAGTACTTC	CASSLDRAYEQYF
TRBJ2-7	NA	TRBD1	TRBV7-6	TGTGCCAGCAGCTGGGACAGCTCCTACGAGCAGTACTTC	CASSWDSSYEQYF
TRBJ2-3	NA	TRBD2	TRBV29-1	TGCAGCGTTGAAGACTGGACTAGCGGGGTCACAGATACGCAGTATTTT	CSVEDWTSGVTDTQYF
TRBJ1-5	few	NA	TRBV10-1	TGCGCCAGCGGTTTTCGGGGGGGGAATCAGCCCCAGCATTTT	CASGFRGGNQPQHF
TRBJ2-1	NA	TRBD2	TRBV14	TGTGCCAGCAGACCCGGGACTAGCGGGGCCAATGAGCAGTTCTTC	CASRPGTSGANEQFF
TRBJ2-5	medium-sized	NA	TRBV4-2	TGTGCCAGCAGCCAAGATTACGGCCAAGAGACCCAGTACTTC	CASSQDYGQETQYF
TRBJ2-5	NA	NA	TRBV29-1	TGCAGCGTTGAGCCGGCCCTGGAGGAGACCCAGTACTTC	CSVEPALEETQYF
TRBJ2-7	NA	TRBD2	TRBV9	TGTGCCAGCAGCGTAGAGGGAAGCGGGGGGCCCCACGAGCAGTACTTC	CASSVEGSGGPHEQYF
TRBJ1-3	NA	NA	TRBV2	TGTGCCAGCAGCGAAGGGGCAGGTTCCGGAAACACCATATATTTT	CASSEGAGSGNTIYF
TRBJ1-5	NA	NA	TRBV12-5	TGTGCTAGTGGTCCCGATCAGCCCCAGCATTTT	CASGPDQPQHF
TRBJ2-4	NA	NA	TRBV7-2	TGTGCCAGCAGCTTAGGACAAATGGGGGGAAATCAGTACTTC	CASSLGQMGGNQYF
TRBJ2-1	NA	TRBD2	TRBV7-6	TGTGCCAGCAGCCCGACTAGCGGGGTAAACAATGAGCAGTTCTTC	CASSPTSGVNNEQFF
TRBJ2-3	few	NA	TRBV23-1	TGCGCCAGCAGTCATTCTACAGGGCTAGATACGCAGTATTTT	CASSHSTGLDTQYF
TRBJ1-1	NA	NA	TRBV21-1	TGTGCCAGCCAGACAGAGTTCATGAACACTGAAGCTTTCTTT	CASQTEFMNTEAFF
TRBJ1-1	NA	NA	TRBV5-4	TGTGCCAGCAGCCACATACGGGATTGGGGGACTGGGAACACTGAAGCTTTCTTT	CASSHIRDWGTGNTEAFF
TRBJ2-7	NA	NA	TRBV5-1	TGCGCCAGCAGCTGGGTTCAGGACTACGAGCAGTACTTC	CASSWVQDYEQYF
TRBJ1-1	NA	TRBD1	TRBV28	TGTGCCAGCAGCCCAGGGGGCACTGAAGCTTTCTTT	CASSPGGTEAFF
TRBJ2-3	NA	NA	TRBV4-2	TGTGCCAGCAGCCATGAGCTCCTTAGCACAGATACGCAGTATTTT	CASSHELLSTDTQYF
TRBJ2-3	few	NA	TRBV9	TGTGCCAGCAGCGAGCCCCTCAAAGAAGATACGCAGTATTTT	CASSEPLKEDTQYF
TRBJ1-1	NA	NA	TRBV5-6	TGTGCCAGCAGCTTAAACAGGGCCTCTCCTGAAGCTTTCTTT	CASSLNRASPEAFF
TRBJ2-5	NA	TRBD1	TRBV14	TGTGCCAGCAGCAGAAACAGGGGAACCGGAGAGACCCAGTACTTC	CASSRNRGTGETQYF
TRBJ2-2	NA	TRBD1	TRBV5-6	TGTGCCAGCAGCTTGTGGGACAGGGCAAACACCGGGGAGCTGTTTTTT	CASSLWDRANTGELFF
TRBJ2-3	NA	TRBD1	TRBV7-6	TGTGCCAGCAGCTTGGCGGGACAGGGCCTGGGAGATACGCAGTATTTT	CASSLAGQGLGDTQYF
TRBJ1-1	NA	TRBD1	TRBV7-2	TGTGCCAGCAGCTTAAAATTGGACAGGGGGCGGATGAACACTGAAGCTTTCTTT	CASSLKLDRGRMNTEAFF